This entry lists 26 T cell receptor beta chains sequenced from one sample in a study of T cell repertoires in cytomegalovirus infection. Their recognized antigens are unknown. TCRdb reanalysed the reads using MiXCR and keeps one entry per CDR3 protein. The table includes 45,000 to 50,000 distinct CDR3 sequences, roughly 19% detected once. The source was CD8+ T cells from cultured PBMCs, collected from culture after CMV antigen stimulation. Receptor source: a human donor in good health (CMV status not recorded). Some clones in this sample may be carry-over from other donors' samples.

As DNA, the CDR3 is TGTGCCAGCAGCCGGGACCTAGGGAGCCCCGAGCAGTACTTC. Translating it yields CASSRDLGSPEQYF. The gene calls are TRBV7-6 and TRBJ2-7, with D tentatively TRBD1 or TRBD2 (5 bases each). There are 14 residues in the CDR3. Trimming cost V 5 bases and J 6 bases, with 17 bases left between them. In germline, CDR1 is SGHVS, CDR2 FNYEAQ. Full variable domain (remainder filled in from reference TRBV7-6 and TRBJ2-7): GAGVSQSPRYKVTKRGQDVALRCDPISGHVSLYWYRQALGQGPEFLTYFNYEAQQDKSGLPNDRFSAERPEGSISTLTIQRTEQRDSAMYRCASSRDLGSPEQYFGPGTRLTVT.

This clonotype was observed at least ten times. V is TRBV7-2 and J is TRBJ1-5; D remains ambiguous. The CDR3 has 13 residues. Trimming stripped 2 bases from V and 3 bases from J, with 5 bases between. Germline V gene sequence: CDR1 SGHTA, CDR2 FQGNSA. CDR3 sequence (DNA): TGTGCCAGCAGCTTATGGGACAATCAGCCCCAGCATTTT. Translated, it gives CASSLWDNQPQHF.

This clonotype was recorded a few times. CDR3 nucleotides: TGTGCCAGCAGCTTCCCTCTCGGGCCTCCCGATACCGGGACTAGCGGGACTAGGTCAGATACGCAGTATTTT. Residues: CASSFPLGPPDTGTSGTRSDTQYF. The chain has TRBV7-9 and TRBJ2-3; the match to TRBD2 covers 13 bases. Germline values: CDR1 SEHNR, CDR2 FQNEAQ (reference sequence). This CDR3 has 24 amino acids. V was clipped by 3 bases and J by 4 bases; unmatched bases: 28.

This chain's CDR3 is CASSLGGRRTPSRNTEAFF. CDR3 nucleotide sequence: TGTGCCAGCAGTCTCGGAGGAAGACGGACACCCTCGCGGAACACTGAAGCTTTCTTT. This rearrangement joins TRBV27 to TRBJ1-1, with D possibly matching TRBD1 (5 bases). In germline, CDR1 is MNHEY, CDR2 SMNVEV (reference sequence). The CDR3 spans 19 residues. V lost 5 bases and J lost 1, with 26 bases in between.

This clonotype was seen ten or more times. This chain joins TRBV30 and TRBJ2-7, with 7 bases matching TRBD1. Germline V lookup: CDR1 GTSNPN, CDR2 SVGIG (reference sequence). The V gene end was trimmed by 5 bases and the J gene end by 5 bases; junction bases not matched to a gene: 6. The CDR3 extends over 12 amino acids. CDR3 in DNA: TGTGCCTGGCAACAGGGGATGGACGAGCAGTACTTC. This codes for CAWQQGMDEQYF.

This clonotype showed up many times. This sequence joins TRBV12-3 or TRBV12-4 and TRBJ2-7, with D unclear. Between the trimmed V and J ends, which lost 5 bases and 6 bases, there was a span of 11 bases. The CDR3 consists of 12 residues. CDR3 bases: TGTGCCAGCAGTGGAACTCGGAGCGAGCAGTACTTC. Translated, it gives CASSGTRSEQYF.

As to this clonotype: A much larger clone sits a single nucleotide away, making a read error possible. The chain combines TRBV6-6 with TRBJ1-2; tentative D call: TRBD1 (6 bases). Germline loops: CDR1 MNHNY, CDR2 SVGAGI (reference sequence). This CDR3 has 14 residues. V shed 8 bases and J shed 8 bases, with 21 bases lying between them. CDR3 in DNA: TGTGCCAGCTGCCGCACTACAGGGCCAGGGGGCTACACCTTC. This translates into CASCRTTGPGGYTF.

This clonotype has a count of ten or more. The chain has TRBV7-9 and TRBJ2-3; 7 nucleotides match TRBD1. The CDR3 is 15 residues long. Looked up from germline, CDR1 is SEHNR and CDR2 is FQNEAQ (reference sequence). V shed 3 bases and J 2 bases; nucleotides not matched to a gene: 5. CDR3 bases: TGTGCCAGCAGCTTTGTCACAGGGGTCACAGATACGCAGTATTTT. This encodes CASSFVTGVTDTQYF.

This chain links TRBV20-1 with TRBJ1-5; tentative D call: TRBD1 (5 bases). Germline assignment: CDR1 DFQATT and CDR2 SNEGSKA (reference sequence). This CDR3 is 13 amino acids long. The ends were cut back, 6 bases at V and 1 base at J, with 10 bases in the middle. CDR3 sequence: CSATGRSNQPQHF. The CDR3 DNA reads as TGCAGTGCCACGGGACGGAGCAATCAGCCCCAGCATTTT.

This clonotype showed up many times. The genes are TRBV11-2 and TRBJ1-3; no clear D gene. Trimming cost V 3 bases and J 0 bases, with 6 bases left between them. The CDR3 length is 14 residues. Germline V lookup: CDR1 SGHAT, CDR2 FQNNGV. The chain's CDR3 is CASSFPSSGNTIYF. For the CDR3, the DNA is TGTGCCAGCAGCTTCCCGAGCTCTGGAAACACCATATATTTT.

The chain joins TRBV7-2 to TRBJ2-7; 12 bases line up with TRBD2. V lost 1 base and J lost 4; bases outside the gene matches: 5. This CDR3 spans 16 amino acids. CDR1 and CDR2 (germline): SGHTA, FQGNSA. CDR3 in DNA: TGTGCCAGCAGCTTAGAGCTAGCGGGAGGGACATACGAGCAGTACTTC. Protein: CASSLELAGGTYEQYF.

This clonotype was seen more than once but under ten times. The chain uses TRBV25-1 and TRBJ2-7, with D unresolved. The germline gives CDR1 MGHDK, CDR2 SYGVNS. V was clipped by 1 base and J by 4 bases, with 11 bases between them. The CDR3 runs 14 residues. CDR3 DNA sequence: TGTGCCAGCAGTGAATTGTCAGCAGCGTACGAGCAGTACTTC. This encodes CASSELSAAYEQYF.

This clonotype was seen at least ten times. The V call is TRBV7-8, the J call TRBJ1-3; 7 nucleotides match TRBD1. The ends lost 5 bases at V and 0 bases at J; junction bases unmatched: 7. The CDR3 consists of 16 residues. Germline lookup yields CDR1 SGHVS and CDR2 FQNEAQ. The CDR3 DNA reads TGTGCCAGCAGCGATCACAGGGGCGCCTCTGGAAACACCATATATTTT. Translation: CASSDHRGASGNTIYF. The entire variable domain, with the rest obtained from reference TRBV7-8 and TRBJ1-3, is as follows: GAGVSQSPRYKVAKRGQDVALRCDPISGHVSLFWYQQALGQGPEFLTYFQNEAQLDKSGLPSDRFFAERPEGSVSTLKIQRTQQEDSAVYLCASSDHRGASGNTIYFGEGSWLTVV.

In its sample, this clonotype was seen many times. The V gene is TRBV6-2 or TRBV6-3, the J gene TRBJ1-1; D is unclear. Per germline, CDR1 MNHEY and CDR2 SVGEGT. The length of the CDR3 is 14 residues. V dropped 3 bases and J dropped 0 bases, with 8 bases sitting between them. The CDR3 loop is CASSYWAMNTEAFF. DNA for the CDR3: TGTGCCAGCAGTTATTGGGCCATGAACACTGAAGCTTTCTTT.

This clonotype was detected many times. This chain links TRBV7-9 with TRBJ1-3; D unresolved. The V gene lost 5 bases and the J gene lost 0 bases, with 11 bases spanning the gap. The CDR3 covers 15 residues. Germline V CDR1 and CDR2: SEHNR, FQNEAQ (reference sequence). CDR3 DNA sequence: TGTGCCAGCAGCCTCTCGGAGAACTCTGGAAACACCATATATTTT. This encodes CASSLSENSGNTIYF. The full variable domain, completed using reference TRBV7-9 and TRBJ1-3, is DTGVSQNPRHKITKRGQNVTFRCDPISEHNRLYWYRQTLGQGPEFLTYFQNEAQLEKSRLLSDRFSAERPKGSFSTLEIQRTEQGDSAMYLCASSLSENSGNTIYFGEGSWLTVV.

The chain links TRBV20-1 to TRBJ2-7; D unresolved. CDR3 size: 13 residues. CDR1 DFQATT and CDR2 SNEGSKA come from the germline V gene (reference sequence). Between the trimmed V and J ends, which lost 2 bases and 4 bases, there was a span of 12 bases. The CDR3, as DNA: TGCAGTGCTAGAAAGGATTACTCGTACGAGCAGTACTTC. Amino acid sequence: CSARKDYSYEQYF.

This clonotype came up many times. CDR3 nucleotides: TGCAGCGTTGGGATCGGGATGGGCACTGAAGCTTTCTTT. Residues: CSVGIGMGTEAFF. The chain combines TRBV29-1 with TRBJ1-1, with D uncertain. The CDR3 is 13 amino acids. Germline CDR1 is SQVTM and CDR2 is ANQGSEA. Trimming left V 4 bases short and J 4 bases short, with 13 bases between.

This clonotype has a count of ten or more. The V gene is TRBV5-5, the J gene TRBJ1-6, with 10 bases fitting TRBD1. Losses at the gene ends were 1 base for V and 7 bases for J; bases not matched to a gene: 2. The CDR3 contains 15 residues. Germline V gene sequence: CDR1 SGHKS, CDR2 YYEKEE (reference sequence). The CDR3 DNA reads as TGTGCCAGCAGCTTGAAGGGACAGGGGAATTCACCCCTCCACTTT. Its translation: CASSLKGQGNSPLHF.

In this sample, this clonotype turned up many times. The chain employs TRBV4-1 and TRBJ2-3; 11 bases align to TRBD2. Trimming cost V 2 bases and J 2 bases; bases outside gene matches: 3. The CDR3 sequence is 16 residues long. The V gene's germline CDR1 is MGHRA and CDR2 YSYEKL. The chain's CDR3 is CASSQLAGGNTDTQYF. For the CDR3, the DNA is TGCGCCAGCAGCCAATTAGCGGGAGGGAACACAGATACGCAGTATTTT.

The chain uses TRBV7-4 and TRBJ2-5, with 9 bases lining up with TRBD2. The CDR3 length is 17 residues. J was trimmed by 2 bases and V by 1 base; bases with no gene match: 8. Looked up from germline, CDR1 is SGHVT and CDR2 is SQSDAQ. DNA for the CDR3: TGTGCCAGCAGCTTAGGATCCCTGGGACTAGCACAAGAGACCCAGTACTTC. Its translation is CASSLGSLGLAQETQYF.

This chain connects TRBV29-1 to TRBJ2-5; 7 bases align to TRBD2. V shed 1 base, J shed 5 bases, and the junction held 13 bases outside the gene matches. The CDR3 spans 16 residues. Germline V gives CDR1 SQVTM, CDR2 ANQGSEA. For the CDR3, the DNA is TGCAGCGTTGAAGTGGGGGGAGGGCCAAAAATGGAGACCCAGTACTTC. Residues: CSVEVGGGPKMETQYF. Full variable domain (remainder filled in from reference TRBV29-1 and TRBJ2-5): SAVISQKPSRDICQRGTSLTIQCQVDSQVTMMFWYRQQPGQSLTLIATANQGSEATYESGFVIDKFPISRPNLTFSTLTVSNMSPEDSSIYLCSVEVGGGPKMETQYFGPGTRLLVL.

The sample holds a few counts of this clonotype. This chain links TRBV6-2 or TRBV6-3 with TRBJ2-7; TRBD1 matches at 11 bases. Trimming took 8 bases from V and 3 from J; bases not matched to a gene: 0. This CDR3 is 12 amino acids long. The germline V gene encodes CDR1 MNHEY and CDR2 SVGEGT. Here the CDR3 DNA reads TGTGCCAGCGGGACAGGGGGCTACGAGCAGTACTTC. It yields the protein CASGTGGYEQYF.

This clonotype was counted many times. The J gene is TRBJ2-6, the V gene TRBV4-1; the D gene is possibly TRBD1 (6 bases). Germline V gene lookup returns CDR1 MGHRA and CDR2 YSYEKL. V was trimmed by 2 bases and J by 0 bases, leaving 17 bases between them. The CDR3 is 19 residues long. CDR3: CASSQLPGQANSGANVLTF. For the CDR3, the DNA is TGCGCCAGCAGCCAACTTCCGGGACAAGCTAACTCTGGGGCCAACGTCCTGACTTTC.

This clonotype was found many times. The chain employs TRBV28 and TRBJ2-7; D gene uncertain. The CDR3 loop spans 12 amino acids. V lost 2 bases and J lost 7, with 9 bases in between. Germline lookup yields CDR1 MDHEN and CDR2 SYDVKM. The CDR3 here is CASSLGVREQYF. The CDR3 DNA is TGTGCCAGCAGTTTAGGAGTGAGGGAGCAGTACTTC.

This clonotype was observed many times. The rearrangement uses TRBV7-9 and TRBJ1-1; D remains unclear. The V end was cut by 5 bases, the J end by 1 base, with 8 bases between. This CDR3 contains 13 residues. Per the germline V gene, CDR1 is SEHNR and CDR2 is FQNEAQ (reference sequence). The CDR3 spells CASSPFGNTEAFF. As DNA, the CDR3 is TGTGCCAGCAGCCCTTTTGGGAACACTGAAGCTTTCTTT.

In the case of this clonotype: Relative to the germline gene, one junction end is altered; a read error may explain this. This chain uses TRBV18 with TRBJ1-1; 8 bases fit TRBD1. The CDR3 spans 18 residues. Germline V gene lookup returns CDR1 KGHSH and CDR2 LQKENI. The CDR3 coding sequence is TGTGCCAGCTCACCACCTCGGACAGGGATTGACCTGAACTCTGAAGCTTTCTTT. It specifies CASSPPRTGIDLNSEAFF.